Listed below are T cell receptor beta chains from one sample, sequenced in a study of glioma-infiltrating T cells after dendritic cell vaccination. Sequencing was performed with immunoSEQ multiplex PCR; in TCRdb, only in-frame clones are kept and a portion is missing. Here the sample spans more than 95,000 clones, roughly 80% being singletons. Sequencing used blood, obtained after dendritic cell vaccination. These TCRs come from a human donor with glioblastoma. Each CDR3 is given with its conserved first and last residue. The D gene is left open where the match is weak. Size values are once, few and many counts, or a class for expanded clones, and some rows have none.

cdr3_aa: CASSSPGGERNTIYF
cdr3_nt: TGTGCCAGTAGTAGCCCTGGCGGAGAACGAAACACCATATATTTT
j_call: TRBJ1-3
clone_size: NA
cdr3_length: 15
v_call: TRBV19
d_call: NA

cdr3_aa: CASSPLTGLNTEAFF
cdr3_nt: TGTGCCAGCAGCCCCCTGACAGGTTTGAACACTGAAGCTTTCTTT
j_call: TRBJ1-1
clone_size: NA
cdr3_length: 15
v_call: TRBV11-2
d_call: NA

cdr3_aa: CASKYQRGGPETQYF
cdr3_nt: TGCGCCAGCAAGTACCAGCGGGGGGGCCCGGAGACCCAGTACTTC
j_call: TRBJ2-5
clone_size: NA
cdr3_length: 15
v_call: TRBV5-1
d_call: TRBD2

cdr3_aa: CASTSGQGIVTEAFF
cdr3_nt: TGTGCCAGCACTTCGGGACAGGGGATTGTCACTGAAGCTTTCTTT
j_call: TRBJ1-1
clone_size: NA
cdr3_length: 15
v_call: TRBV27
d_call: TRBD1

cdr3_aa: CAKTDRQINYGYTF
cdr3_nt: TGTGCCAAGACGGACAGGCAAATTAACTATGGCTACACCTTC
j_call: TRBJ1-2
clone_size: NA
cdr3_length: 14
v_call: TRBV2
d_call: TRBD1

cdr3_aa: CASSPGQGRPDEKLFF
cdr3_nt: TGTGCCAGTAGTCCCGGACAGGGGCGTCCGGATGAAAAACTGTTTTTT
j_call: TRBJ1-4
clone_size: many
cdr3_length: 16
v_call: TRBV19
d_call: TRBD1

cdr3_aa: CAWSVSWASGGISFGTQYF
cdr3_nt: TGTGCCTGGAGTGTGTCTTGGGCTAGCGGGGGGATTAGTTTCGGTACGCAGTATTTT
j_call: TRBJ2-3
clone_size: NA
cdr3_length: 19
v_call: TRBV30
d_call: TRBD2

cdr3_aa: CAWSAQGRDRGYEQYF
cdr3_nt: TGTGCCTGGAGTGCACAGGGCCGGGACAGGGGCTACGAGCAGTACTTC
j_call: TRBJ2-7
clone_size: NA
cdr3_length: 16
v_call: TRBV30
d_call: TRBD1

cdr3_aa: CASTDNRGRSNQPQHF
cdr3_nt: TGTGCCAGCACCGACAACAGGGGAAGGTCAAATCAGCCCCAGCATTTT
j_call: TRBJ1-5
clone_size: NA
cdr3_length: 16
v_call: TRBV28
d_call: TRBD1

cdr3_aa: CASSLGQGNEKLFF
cdr3_nt: TGCGCCAGCAGCCTAGGACAGGGGAATGAAAAACTGTTTTTT
j_call: TRBJ1-4
clone_size: NA
cdr3_length: 14
v_call: TRBV5-1
d_call: TRBD1

cdr3_aa: CASSLGGEYYGYTF
cdr3_nt: TGTGCCAGCAGCTTGGGGGGGGAATACTATGGCTACACCTTC
j_call: TRBJ1-2
clone_size: NA
cdr3_length: 14
v_call: TRBV5-4
d_call: NA

cdr3_aa: CASQQGGPYEQYF
cdr3_nt: TGTGCCAGTCAACAGGGGGGGCCCTACGAGCAGTACTTC
j_call: TRBJ2-7
clone_size: NA
cdr3_length: 13
v_call: TRBV28
d_call: NA

cdr3_aa: CASSYSEQGANGYTF
cdr3_nt: TGTGCCAGCAGTTACTCGGAGCAGGGTGCGAATGGCTACACCTTC
j_call: TRBJ1-2
clone_size: NA
cdr3_length: 15
v_call: TRBV6-5
d_call: NA

cdr3_aa: CASSRTDRRGHGYTF
cdr3_nt: TGTGCCAGCAGCCGTACCGATCGCAGGGGGCATGGCTACACCTTC
j_call: TRBJ1-2
clone_size: NA
cdr3_length: 15
v_call: TRBV7-9
d_call: TRBD1

cdr3_aa: CASSPGQGLYEQYF
cdr3_nt: TGTGCCAGCAGTCCAGGACAGGGTTTGTACGAGCAGTACTTC
j_call: TRBJ2-7
clone_size: NA
cdr3_length: 14
v_call: TRBV28
d_call: TRBD1

cdr3_aa: CASSPGTGLTEQYF
cdr3_nt: TGTGCCAGCAGCCCGGGGACAGGATTAACCGAGCAGTACTTC
j_call: TRBJ2-7
clone_size: NA
cdr3_length: 14
v_call: TRBV11-2
d_call: TRBD1

cdr3_aa: CASSPAEGETEAFF
cdr3_nt: TGTGCCAGCTCACCTGCGGAGGGAGAAACTGAAGCTTTCTTT
j_call: TRBJ1-1
clone_size: NA
cdr3_length: 14
v_call: TRBV18
d_call: NA

cdr3_aa: CASRHGVSYEQYF
cdr3_nt: TGTGCCAGCAGGCACGGGGTTTCCTACGAGCAGTACTTC
j_call: TRBJ2-7
clone_size: NA
cdr3_length: 13
v_call: TRBV28
d_call: NA

cdr3_aa: CASSTTSGGGQETQYF
cdr3_nt: TGTGCCAGCAGCACCACTAGCGGGGGTGGTCAAGAGACCCAGTACTTC
j_call: TRBJ2-5
clone_size: NA
cdr3_length: 16
v_call: TRBV7-8
d_call: TRBD2

cdr3_aa: CASSLARGSYEQYF
cdr3_nt: TGCGCCAGCAGCTTGGCCAGGGGGTCCTACGAGCAGTACTTC
j_call: TRBJ2-7
clone_size: few
cdr3_length: 14
v_call: TRBV5-1
d_call: TRBD1

cdr3_aa: CASIPDGQGPYEQYF
cdr3_nt: TGTGCCAGCATTCCTGACGGACAGGGGCCCTACGAGCAGTACTTC
j_call: TRBJ2-7
clone_size: NA
cdr3_length: 15
v_call: TRBV28
d_call: TRBD1

cdr3_aa: CASSVFGQNSGNTIYF
cdr3_nt: TGTGCCAGCAGCGTATTCGGACAGAACTCTGGAAACACCATATATTTT
j_call: TRBJ1-3
clone_size: NA
cdr3_length: 16
v_call: TRBV9
d_call: NA

cdr3_aa: CAWSVLGPGQYF
cdr3_nt: TGTGCCTGGAGTGTATTGGGTCCGGGGCAGTACTTC
j_call: TRBJ2-7
clone_size: once
cdr3_length: 12
v_call: TRBV30
d_call: NA

cdr3_aa: CASSLGDRITDTQYF
cdr3_nt: TGCGCCAGCAGCTTGGGGGACAGGATTACAGATACGCAGTATTTT
j_call: TRBJ2-3
clone_size: NA
cdr3_length: 15
v_call: TRBV5-1
d_call: TRBD1

cdr3_aa: CASSERQQRLVTHEQYF
cdr3_nt: TGCGCCAGCAGCGAACGACAGCAAAGACTAGTCACCCACGAGCAGTACTTC
j_call: TRBJ2-7
clone_size: NA
cdr3_length: 17
v_call: TRBV5-1
d_call: NA

cdr3_aa: CASSFTDRSYGYTF
cdr3_nt: TGCGCCAGCAGCTTTACGGACAGATCCTATGGCTACACCTTC
j_call: TRBJ1-2
clone_size: NA
cdr3_length: 14
v_call: TRBV5-1
d_call: NA

cdr3_aa: CASSTTGEATEAFF
cdr3_nt: TGTGCCAGCTCAACTACAGGGGAAGCCACTGAAGCTTTCTTT
j_call: TRBJ1-1
clone_size: NA
cdr3_length: 14
v_call: TRBV18
d_call: TRBD1

cdr3_aa: CASSPLAGGSDEQFF
cdr3_nt: TGTGCCAGCTCACCACTAGCGGGAGGCAGCGATGAGCAGTTCTTC
j_call: TRBJ2-1
clone_size: NA
cdr3_length: 15
v_call: TRBV18
d_call: TRBD2

cdr3_aa: CASSYGAGYQPQHF
cdr3_nt: TGTGCCAGCAGTTACGGGGCAGGTTATCAGCCCCAGCATTTT
j_call: TRBJ1-5
clone_size: NA
cdr3_length: 14
v_call: TRBV6-5
d_call: NA

cdr3_aa: CASSRRRAGMNTEAFF
cdr3_nt: TGTGCCAGTAGTAGGAGACGGGCCGGGATGAACACTGAAGCTTTCTTT
j_call: TRBJ1-1
clone_size: NA
cdr3_length: 16
v_call: TRBV19
d_call: NA

cdr3_aa: CASSDRGHNQPQHF
cdr3_nt: TGTGCCAGCAGTGACAGGGGGCACAATCAGCCCCAGCATTTT
j_call: TRBJ1-5
clone_size: few
cdr3_length: 14
v_call: TRBV25-1
d_call: TRBD1

cdr3_aa: CASSQSSYEQYF
cdr3_nt: TGTGCCAGCAGCCAATCCTCCTACGAGCAGTACTTC
j_call: TRBJ2-7
clone_size: medium-sized
cdr3_length: 12
v_call: TRBV7-8
d_call: NA

cdr3_aa: CASSYSPHRQETQYF
cdr3_nt: TGTGCCAGCAGTTACTCACCCCACAGGCAAGAGACCCAGTACTTC
j_call: TRBJ2-5
clone_size: NA
cdr3_length: 15
v_call: TRBV6-5
d_call: NA

cdr3_aa: CAVRGGGGTDTQYF
cdr3_nt: TGTGCCGTCCGGGGGGGAGGTGGGACAGATACGCAGTATTTT
j_call: TRBJ2-3
clone_size: NA
cdr3_length: 14
v_call: TRBV2
d_call: TRBD2

cdr3_aa: CSAATGTRGGEQYF
cdr3_nt: TGCAGCGCTGCTACCGGGACTAGGGGAGGCGAGCAGTACTTC
j_call: TRBJ2-7
clone_size: once
cdr3_length: 14
v_call: TRBV29-1
d_call: TRBD2

cdr3_aa: CASSSQRESLRVDEQFF
cdr3_nt: TGTGCCAGCAGTTCACAGCGGGAGAGTCTCCGGGTGGATGAGCAGTTCTTC
j_call: TRBJ2-1
clone_size: NA
cdr3_length: 17
v_call: TRBV27
d_call: TRBD2

cdr3_aa: CASSGGDGYEQYF
cdr3_nt: TGCGCCAGCAGCGGGGGGGACGGGTACGAGCAGTACTTC
j_call: TRBJ2-7
clone_size: NA
cdr3_length: 13
v_call: TRBV5-1
d_call: TRBD2

cdr3_aa: CASSVDRDTEAFF
cdr3_nt: TGTGCCAGCAGCGTTGACAGGGACACTGAAGCTTTCTTT
j_call: TRBJ1-1
clone_size: few
cdr3_length: 13
v_call: TRBV7-3
d_call: TRBD1

cdr3_aa: CAWSLTIPWQDSGNTIYF
cdr3_nt: TGTGCCTGGAGTCTAACGATCCCCTGGCAGGACTCTGGAAACACCATATATTTT
j_call: TRBJ1-3
clone_size: once
cdr3_length: 18
v_call: TRBV30
d_call: NA

cdr3_aa: CASSPGIHEQYF
cdr3_nt: TGCGCCAGCAGCCCCGGGATTCACGAGCAGTACTTC
j_call: TRBJ2-7
clone_size: NA
cdr3_length: 12
v_call: TRBV10-1
d_call: NA

cdr3_aa: CASRTSLETQYF
cdr3_nt: TGTGCCAGCAGGACTAGCCTAGAGACCCAGTACTTC
j_call: TRBJ2-5
clone_size: NA
cdr3_length: 12
v_call: TRBV6-6
d_call: TRBD2

cdr3_aa: CASRLGQGRTEAFF
cdr3_nt: TGTGCCAGCAGGCTCGGACAGGGAAGGACTGAAGCTTTCTTT
j_call: TRBJ1-1
clone_size: NA
cdr3_length: 14
v_call: TRBV2
d_call: TRBD1

cdr3_aa: CASRDTGGYFGYTF
cdr3_nt: TGCGCCAGCAGAGATACGGGGGGCTATTTTGGCTACACCTTC
j_call: TRBJ1-2
clone_size: NA
cdr3_length: 14
v_call: TRBV10-2
d_call: NA

cdr3_aa: CASSERPEAGYTF
cdr3_nt: TGCGCCAGCAGTGAGAGACCAGAGGCTGGCTACACCTTC
j_call: TRBJ1-2
clone_size: few
cdr3_length: 13
v_call: TRBV10-1
d_call: NA

cdr3_aa: CASSEDRGQFF
cdr3_nt: TGTGCCAGCAGCGAAGACAGGGGGCAGTTCTTC
j_call: TRBJ2-1
clone_size: few
cdr3_length: 11
v_call: TRBV7-9
d_call: TRBD1

cdr3_aa: CASSLVGEDTEAFF
cdr3_nt: TGCGCCAGCAGCTTGGTAGGGGAGGACACTGAAGCTTTCTTT
j_call: TRBJ1-1
clone_size: NA
cdr3_length: 14
v_call: TRBV5-1
d_call: NA

cdr3_aa: CASSNRGLGTEAFF
cdr3_nt: TGTGCCAGCAGTAACAGGGGTCTCGGCACTGAAGCTTTCTTT
j_call: TRBJ1-1
clone_size: NA
cdr3_length: 14
v_call: TRBV28
d_call: TRBD1

cdr3_aa: CATSRGRGSSTDTQYF
cdr3_nt: TGTGCCACCAGCAGAGGGAGGGGCTCTAGCACAGATACGCAGTATTTT
j_call: TRBJ2-3
clone_size: NA
cdr3_length: 16
v_call: TRBV15
d_call: NA

cdr3_aa: CAIRDREETQYF
cdr3_nt: TGTGCCATCAGGGACAGGGAAGAGACCCAGTACTTC
j_call: TRBJ2-5
clone_size: NA
cdr3_length: 12
v_call: TRBV10-3
d_call: TRBD1

cdr3_aa: CASSPPGQGYNEQFF
cdr3_nt: TGTGCCAGCAGCCCGCCGGGACAGGGCTACAATGAGCAGTTCTTC
j_call: TRBJ2-1
clone_size: once
cdr3_length: 15
v_call: TRBV5-4
d_call: TRBD1

cdr3_aa: CASSDHRDRVIPTNEKLFF
cdr3_nt: TGTGCCAGCAGTGACCACCGGGACAGGGTCATTCCAACTAATGAAAAACTGTTTTTT
j_call: TRBJ1-4
clone_size: NA
cdr3_length: 19
v_call: TRBV2
d_call: TRBD1